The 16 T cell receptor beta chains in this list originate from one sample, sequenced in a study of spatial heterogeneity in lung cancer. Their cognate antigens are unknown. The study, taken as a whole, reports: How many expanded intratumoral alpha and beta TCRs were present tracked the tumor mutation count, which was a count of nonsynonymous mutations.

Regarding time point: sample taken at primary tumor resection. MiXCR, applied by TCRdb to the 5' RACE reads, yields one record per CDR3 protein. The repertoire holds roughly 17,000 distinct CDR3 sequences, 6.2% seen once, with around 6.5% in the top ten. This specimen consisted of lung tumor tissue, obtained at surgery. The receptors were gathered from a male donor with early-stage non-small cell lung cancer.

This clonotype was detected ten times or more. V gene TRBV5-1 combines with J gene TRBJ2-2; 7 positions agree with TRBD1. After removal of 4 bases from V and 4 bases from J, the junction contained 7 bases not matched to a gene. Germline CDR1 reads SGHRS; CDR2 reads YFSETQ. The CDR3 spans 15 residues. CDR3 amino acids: CASSKGTARTGELFF. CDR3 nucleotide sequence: TGCGCCAGCAGCAAAGGGACAGCCCGCACCGGGGAGCTGTTTTTT.

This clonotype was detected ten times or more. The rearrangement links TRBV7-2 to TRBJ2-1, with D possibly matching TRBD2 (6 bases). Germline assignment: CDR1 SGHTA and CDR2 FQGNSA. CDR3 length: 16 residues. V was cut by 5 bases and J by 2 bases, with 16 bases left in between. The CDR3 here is CASSPRGGIPYNEQFF. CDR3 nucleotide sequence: TGTGCCAGCAGCCCGCGGGGCGGAATACCCTACAATGAGCAGTTCTTC.

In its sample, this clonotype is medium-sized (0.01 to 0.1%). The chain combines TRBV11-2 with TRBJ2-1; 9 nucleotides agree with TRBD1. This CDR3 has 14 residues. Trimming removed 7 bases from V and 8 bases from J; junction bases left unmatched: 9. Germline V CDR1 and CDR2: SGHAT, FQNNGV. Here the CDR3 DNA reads TGTGCCAGCAAAGCGGGACAGGGCTTTGATGAGCAGTTCTTC. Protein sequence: CASKAGQGFDEQFF.

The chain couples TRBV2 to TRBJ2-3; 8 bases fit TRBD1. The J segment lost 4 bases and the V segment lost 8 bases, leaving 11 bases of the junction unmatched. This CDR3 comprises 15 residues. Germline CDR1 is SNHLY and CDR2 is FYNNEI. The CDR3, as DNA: TGTGCCAGCGTTTCAAGGACAGGGTCCCCAGATACGCAGTATTTT. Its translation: CASVSRTGSPDTQYF.

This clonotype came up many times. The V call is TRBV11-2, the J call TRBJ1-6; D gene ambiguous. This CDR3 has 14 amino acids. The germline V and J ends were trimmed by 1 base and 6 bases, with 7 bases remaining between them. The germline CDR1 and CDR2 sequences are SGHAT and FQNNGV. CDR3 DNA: TGTGCCAGCAGCTTAGGTGGCAGTAATTCACCCCTCCACTTT. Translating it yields CASSLGGSNSPLHF.

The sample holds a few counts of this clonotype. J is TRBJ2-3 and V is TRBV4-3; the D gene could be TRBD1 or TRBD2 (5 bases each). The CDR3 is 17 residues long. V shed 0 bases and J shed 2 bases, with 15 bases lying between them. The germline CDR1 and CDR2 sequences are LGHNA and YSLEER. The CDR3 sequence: CASSQDPFRGPTDTQYF. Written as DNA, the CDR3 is TGCGCCAGCAGCCAAGATCCCTTTCGGGGCCCCACAGATACGCAGTATTTT.

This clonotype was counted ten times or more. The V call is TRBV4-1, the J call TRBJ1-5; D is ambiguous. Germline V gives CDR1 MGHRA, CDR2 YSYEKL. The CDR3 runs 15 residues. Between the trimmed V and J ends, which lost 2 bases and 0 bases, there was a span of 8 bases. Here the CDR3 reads CASSQPDGSNQPQHF. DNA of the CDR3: TGCGCCAGCAGCCAACCGGACGGTAGCAATCAGCCCCAGCATTTT.

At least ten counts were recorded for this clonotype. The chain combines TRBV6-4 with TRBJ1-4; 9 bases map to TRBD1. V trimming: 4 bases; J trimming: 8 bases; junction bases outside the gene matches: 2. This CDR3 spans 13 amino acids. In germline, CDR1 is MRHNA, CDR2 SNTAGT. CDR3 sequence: CASSGGQGEKLFF. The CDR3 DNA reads TGTGCCAGCAGTGGCGGACAGGGGGAAAAACTGTTTTTT.

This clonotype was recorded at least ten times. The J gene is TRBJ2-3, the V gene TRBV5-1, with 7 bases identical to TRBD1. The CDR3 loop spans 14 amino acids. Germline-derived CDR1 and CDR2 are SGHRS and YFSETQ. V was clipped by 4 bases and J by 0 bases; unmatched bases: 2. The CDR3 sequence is CASSPGQSTDTQYF. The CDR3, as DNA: TGCGCCAGCAGCCCGGGACAGAGCACAGATACGCAGTATTTT.

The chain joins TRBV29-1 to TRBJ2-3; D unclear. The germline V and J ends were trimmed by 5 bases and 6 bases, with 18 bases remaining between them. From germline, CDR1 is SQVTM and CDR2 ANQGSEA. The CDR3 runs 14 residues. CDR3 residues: CSVHKAPRSDTQYF. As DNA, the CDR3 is TGCAGCGTTCATAAGGCACCCCGGAGTGATACGCAGTATTTT.

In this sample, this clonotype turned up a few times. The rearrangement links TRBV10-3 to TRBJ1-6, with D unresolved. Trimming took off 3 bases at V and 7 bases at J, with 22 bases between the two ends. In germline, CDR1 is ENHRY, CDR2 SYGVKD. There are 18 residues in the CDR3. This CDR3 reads CAISEFMPAAVENSPLHF. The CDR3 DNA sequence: TGTGCCATCAGTGAATTCATGCCGGCGGCGGTGGAAAATTCACCCCTCCACTTT.

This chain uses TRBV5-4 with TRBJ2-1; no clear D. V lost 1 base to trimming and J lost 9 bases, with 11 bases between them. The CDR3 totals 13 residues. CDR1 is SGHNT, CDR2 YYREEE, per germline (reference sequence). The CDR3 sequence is CASSLSLDGEQFF. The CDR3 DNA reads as TGTGCCAGCAGCTTGTCCCTAGATGGTGAGCAGTTCTTC.

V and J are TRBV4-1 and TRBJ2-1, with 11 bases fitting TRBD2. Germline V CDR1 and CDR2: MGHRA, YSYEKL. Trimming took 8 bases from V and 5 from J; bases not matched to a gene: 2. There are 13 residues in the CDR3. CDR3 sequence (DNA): TGCGCCAGCGGGACTAGCGGCCACAATGAGCAGTTCTTC. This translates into CASGTSGHNEQFF.

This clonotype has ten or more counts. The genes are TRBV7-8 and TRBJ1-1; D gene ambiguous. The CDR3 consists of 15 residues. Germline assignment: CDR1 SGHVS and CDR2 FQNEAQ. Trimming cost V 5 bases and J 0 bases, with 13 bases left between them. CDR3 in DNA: TGTGCCAGCAGCGCACGGAGGCGGATGAACACTGAAGCTTTCTTT. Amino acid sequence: CASSARRRMNTEAFF.

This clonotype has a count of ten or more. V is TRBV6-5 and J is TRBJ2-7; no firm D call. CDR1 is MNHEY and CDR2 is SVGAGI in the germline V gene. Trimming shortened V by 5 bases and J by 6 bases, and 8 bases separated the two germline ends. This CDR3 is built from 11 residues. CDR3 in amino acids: CASSGRFEQYF. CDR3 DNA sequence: TGTGCCAGCAGTGGCCGTTTCGAGCAGTACTTC.

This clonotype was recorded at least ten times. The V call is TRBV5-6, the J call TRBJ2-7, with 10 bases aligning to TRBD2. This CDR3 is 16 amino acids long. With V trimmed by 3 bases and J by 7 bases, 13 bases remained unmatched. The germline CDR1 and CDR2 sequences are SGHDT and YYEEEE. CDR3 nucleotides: TGTGCCAGCAGCTCCCTCCCAGGACTAGCGGCGAGGGAGCAGTACTTC. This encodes CASSSLPGLAAREQYF.